This T cell receptor (beta chain) was sequenced during a study of cytomegalovirus exposure and HLA in healthy donors. Study summary: As released early, the data held 70 million to 95 million unique TCRs from HLA-typed donors. Study outcomes and limitations: The HLA-A and HLA-B alleles of most subjects were reportedly predicted accurately from TCR beta sequences. Some V segments, TRBV6-2 and TRBV6-3 among them, were indistinguishable and were therefore excluded.

This CDR3 contains 15 residues. After removal of 0 bases from V and 4 bases from J, the junction contained 2 bases not matched to a gene. In germline, CDR1 is KGHSH, CDR2 LQKENI. PCR employed 60 Vbeta and 13 Jbeta primers. Sequenced by immunoSEQ multiplex PCR; TCRdb stores in-frame clones only, minus some. The repertoire has over 150,000 clones, roughly 76% of them found once; the top ten carry around 13%. For this clone: Antigen unknown.

The sample comprised PBMCs. The V gene is TRBV18, the J gene TRBJ2-5; 10 positions agree with TRBD2. The receptor comes from a woman in her forties or fifties in good health and CMV-seronegative. This CDR3 reads CASSPPKRGGETQYF. CDR3 bases: TGTGCCAGCTCACCACCCAAGCGGGGGGGAGAGACCCAGTACTTC.